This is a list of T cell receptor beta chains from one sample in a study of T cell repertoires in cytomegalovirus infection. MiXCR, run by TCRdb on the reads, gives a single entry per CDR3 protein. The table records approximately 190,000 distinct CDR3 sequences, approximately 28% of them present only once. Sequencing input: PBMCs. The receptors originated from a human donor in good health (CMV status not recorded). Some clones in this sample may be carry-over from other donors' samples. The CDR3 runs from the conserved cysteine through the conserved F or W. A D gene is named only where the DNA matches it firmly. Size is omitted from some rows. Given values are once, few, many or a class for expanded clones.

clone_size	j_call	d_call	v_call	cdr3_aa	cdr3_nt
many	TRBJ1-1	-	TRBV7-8	CASSPRQRLNTEAFF	TGTGCCAGCAGCCCTCGACAGCGTTTGAACACTGAAGCTTTCTTT
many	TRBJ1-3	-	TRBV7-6	CASSSRDADYSGNTIYF	TGTGCCAGCAGCTCACGGGATGCCGACTACTCTGGAAACACCATATATTTT
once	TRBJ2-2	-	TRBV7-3	CASHADGVNTGELFF	TGTGCCAGCCATGCGGACGGAGTAAACACCGGGGAGCTGTTTTTT
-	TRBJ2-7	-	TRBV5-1	CASSLAMSGPPYEQYF	TGCGCCAGCAGCTTGGCCATGTCGGGCCCACCCTACGAGCAGTACTTC
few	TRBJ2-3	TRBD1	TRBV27	CASSFRGQGTDTQYF	TGTGCCAGCAGTTTCAGGGGGCAAGGCACAGATACGCAGTATTTT
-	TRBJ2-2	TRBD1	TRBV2	CASSRGQGARELFF	TGTGCCAGCAGTCGAGGACAGGGGGCGAGGGAGCTGTTTTTT
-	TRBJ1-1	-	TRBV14	CASSQAPELTGILNTEAFF	TGTGCCAGCAGCCAAGCCCCTGAACTAACAGGGATATTAAACACTGAAGCTTTCTTT
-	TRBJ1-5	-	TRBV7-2	CASSPLPGHQPQHF	TGTGCCAGCAGCCCTCTTCCGGGGCATCAGCCCCAGCATTTT
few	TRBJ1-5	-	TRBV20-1	CSARVSYSNQPQHF	TGCAGTGCTAGAGTCAGCTATAGCAATCAGCCCCAGCATTTT
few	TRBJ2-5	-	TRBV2	CASSGRIQETQYF	TGTGCCAGCTCAGGGAGAATCCAAGAGACCCAGTACTTC
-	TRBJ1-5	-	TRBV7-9	CASSDYREFQPQHF	TGTGCCAGCAGCGACTACAGGGAGTTTCAGCCCCAGCATTTT
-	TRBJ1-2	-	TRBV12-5	CASAELLDGYTF	TGTGCTAGTGCGGAACTTCTCGATGGCTACACCTTC
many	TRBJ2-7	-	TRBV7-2	CASSLGPGNEQYF	TGTGCCAGCAGCTTAGGCCCGGGGAACGAGCAGTACTTC
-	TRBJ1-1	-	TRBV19	CASSITGLTEAFF	TGTGCCAGTAGTATCACAGGGCTTACTGAAGCTTTCTTT
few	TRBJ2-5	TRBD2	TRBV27	CASSLSVHRRGGRKTQYF	TGTGCCAGCAGTTTATCGGTCCACCGGCGGGGGGGCCGAAAGACCCAGTACTTC
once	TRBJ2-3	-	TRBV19	CASSIQKASTDTQYF	TGTGCCAGTAGTATCCAGAAGGCTAGCACAGATACGCAGTATTTT
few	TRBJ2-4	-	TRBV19	CASSSDRDLLAKNIQYF	TGTGCCAGTAGTTCTGATCGGGACCTCCTAGCCAAAAACATTCAGTACTTC
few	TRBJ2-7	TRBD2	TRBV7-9	CASIPRGAGGPYEQYF	TGTGCCAGCATCCCGCGGGGAGCGGGGGGGCCTTACGAGCAGTACTTC
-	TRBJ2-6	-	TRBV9	CASSKTGANVLTF	TGTGCCAGCAGCAAGACCGGGGCCAACGTCCTGACTTTC
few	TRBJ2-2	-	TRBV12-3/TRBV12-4	CASSLDRSGGELFF	TGTGCCAGCAGTCTAGACCGCTCAGGGGGGGAGCTGTTTTTT
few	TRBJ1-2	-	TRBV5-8	CASSSKDPGPQRGGYTF	TGTGCCAGCAGCTCGAAAGATCCGGGGCCCCAACGCGGCGGCTACACCTTC
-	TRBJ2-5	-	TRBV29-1	CSVDSSGRLGAETQYF	TGCAGCGTTGATTCGTCCGGCAGACTAGGGGCAGAGACCCAGTACTTC